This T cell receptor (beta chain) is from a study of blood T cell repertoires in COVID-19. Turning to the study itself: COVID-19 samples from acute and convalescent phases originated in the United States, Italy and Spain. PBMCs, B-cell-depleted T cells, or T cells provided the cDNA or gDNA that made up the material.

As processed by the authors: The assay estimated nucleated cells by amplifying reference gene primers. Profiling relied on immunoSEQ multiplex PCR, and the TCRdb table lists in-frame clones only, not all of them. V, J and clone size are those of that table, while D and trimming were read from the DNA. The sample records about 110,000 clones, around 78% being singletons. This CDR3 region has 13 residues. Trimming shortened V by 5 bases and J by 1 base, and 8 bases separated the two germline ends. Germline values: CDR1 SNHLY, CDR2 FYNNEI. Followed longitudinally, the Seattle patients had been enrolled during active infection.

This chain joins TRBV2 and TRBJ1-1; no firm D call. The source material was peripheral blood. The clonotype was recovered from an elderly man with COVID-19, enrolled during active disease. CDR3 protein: CASSRGGNTEAFF. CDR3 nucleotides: TGTGCCAGCAGTCGGGGAGGGAACACTGAAGCTTTCTTT. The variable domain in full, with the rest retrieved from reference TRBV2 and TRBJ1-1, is EPEVTQTPSHQVTQMGQEVILRCVPISNHLYFYWYRQILGQKVEFLVSFYNNEISEKSEIFDDQFSVERPDGSNFTLKIRSTKLEDSAMYFCASSRGGNTEAFFGQGTRLTVV.